This T cell receptor (beta chain) appears in the sequencing data of a study of neoadjuvant anti-PD-1 for oral cavity cancer listed by TCRdb under 2021. Regarding the study in general: Before curative-intent surgical resection, most patients were given three to four biweekly doses of nivolumab at 3 mg/kg. Patients without progression received a fourth nivolumab dose around day 43 and underwent definitive surgical resection on days 50-56. Under RECIST 1.1, a patient counted as a responder if showing complete response, partial response or stable disease, and as a non-responder if showing progression. The parent correlative cohort included roughly 13 patients, with an approximately 30% response rate.

For deep sequencing, each PBMC sample was run in six replicates, with libraries mostly built from 400 to 550 ng of input genomic DNA. Following the manufacturer's instructions, the team built TCRbeta libraries using the immunoSEQ hsTCRbeta kit. Sequencing of the completed libraries took place using an Illumina NovaSeq 6000 S4 flow cell after they had been pooled to approximately 3.3 nM. The study's own analysis went as follows. The immunoSEQ Analyzer was used for raw data preprocessing and quality control. The analysis was restricted to productive rearrangements, with each unique CDR3 amino acid sequence defining a clonotype. Using the R package tcR, the researchers computed the Gini-Simpson index as their estimate of repertoire clonality. Student's t test was used to compare Gini indices, while Pearson correlation assessed associations with tumor size change. Held by TCRdb, this immuneACCESS table contains in-frame sequences only and omits some clones. Under half of the omission traces to an unresolved V gene where checked; the cause of the rest is unknown. Clone size and V and J calls were adopted from that table, with D and trimming inferred from the DNA. A total of about 6,900 clones appear in this sample, 60% to 85% of them only once. The ten largest make up about 2.9% of the sample.

Interpreted using the paper, the time point label stands for: before neoadjuvant nivolumab. The patients had newly diagnosed stage II-IVA oral cavity squamous cell carcinoma and had not received any prior systemic or radiation treatment. The cohort consisted of patients with HPV-negative, locally advanced oral cavity squamous cell carcinoma. Peripheral blood mononuclear cells were analyzed directly and were not maintained or expanded in culture. Samples were obtained from a longitudinal correlative study of a single-arm phase II trial of neoadjuvant nivolumab in oral cavity squamous cell carcinoma. Subject-matched pre- and post-treatment PBMCs and tumors from three responders and three non-responders were subjected to genomic DNA-based TCRbeta sequencing. Peripheral blood mononuclear cells were collected once before nivolumab treatment and again after treatment, at the time of surgery. The Maxwell RSC DNA from Cells kit was used to extract genomic DNA from PBMCs.

Note on this clone: What antigen it recognizes has not been identified. Base qualities are not provided; no much larger clone lies one nucleotide away.

Beyond this particular receptor, the publication reports: Higher pretreatment blood Treg/Th17 ratios correlated with higher pretreatment blood TCRbeta clonality and lower post-treatment tumor TCRbeta clonality. After neoadjuvant nivolumab, non-responders showed significantly higher T cell clonality (Gini index) in PBMCs than responders did. Only three patients per response group were included in the TCR analyses, and the authors called for validation in larger cohorts.

This TCR came from a person aged 40-85 years with oral cavity squamous cell carcinoma. The sample here was PBMCs, taken before nivolumab (anti-PD-1) treatment.

The DNA sequence is given as TGCGCCAGCAGCTTGGTCGGGGGCGAGGGAGAAAAACTGTTTTTT. The translation is CASSLVGGEGEKLFF. The chain links TRBV5-1 with TRBJ1-4, and TRBD1 may be the D gene, going by 6 matching bases. V is clipped by 0 bases and J by 8 bases, and the sequence between their germline boundaries is 14 bases long. The CDR3, cysteine through phenylalanine, is 15 amino acids long. Here the CDR3 DNA is all that survives: 45 bases in frame from base 1. CDR1 SGHRS and CDR2 YFSETQ were looked up in the germline V gene.